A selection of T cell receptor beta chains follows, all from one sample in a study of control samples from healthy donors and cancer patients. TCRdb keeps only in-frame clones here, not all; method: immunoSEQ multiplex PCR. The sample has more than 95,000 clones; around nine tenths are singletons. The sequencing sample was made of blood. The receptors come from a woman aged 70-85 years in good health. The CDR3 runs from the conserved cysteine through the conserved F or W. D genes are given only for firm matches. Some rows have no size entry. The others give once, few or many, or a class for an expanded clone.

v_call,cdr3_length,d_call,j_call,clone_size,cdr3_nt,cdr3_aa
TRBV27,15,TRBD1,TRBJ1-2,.,TGTGCCAGCAGTTTAGGGGCAGGGGGTAACTATGGCTACACCTTC,CASSLGAGGNYGYTF
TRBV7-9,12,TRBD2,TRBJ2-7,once,TGTGCCAGCAGCCTGACGGGGGGAGAGCAGTACTTC,CASSLTGGEQYF
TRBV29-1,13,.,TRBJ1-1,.,TGCAGCTTTGATGGCGCGACTCGACTTGAAGCTTTCTTT,CSFDGATRLEAFF
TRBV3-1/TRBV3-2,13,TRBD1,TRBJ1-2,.,TGTGCCAGCAGTCCACAGGGGTACTATGGCTACACCTTC,CASSPQGYYGYTF
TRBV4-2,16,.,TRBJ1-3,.,TGTGCCAGCAGCCCCCCCGTGGGGGACCTGATAAACACCATATATTTT,CASSPPVGDLINTIYF
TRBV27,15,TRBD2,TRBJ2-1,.,TGTGCCAGCAGTTTAAGGCGGGGGGCCGGTTATGAGCAGTTCTTC,CASSLRRGAGYEQFF
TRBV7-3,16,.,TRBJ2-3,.,TGTGCCAGCAGCCTGGTAGTAGGGGGGGGCACAGATACGCAGTATTTT,CASSLVVGGGTDTQYF
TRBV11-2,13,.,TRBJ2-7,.,TGTGCCAGCAGCTTAAATTTCCGCTACGAGCAGTACTTC,CASSLNFRYEQYF
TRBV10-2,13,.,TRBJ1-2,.,TGCGCCAGCGGGAAAGGTCCCCTCGGTGGCTACACCTTC,CASGKGPLGGYTF
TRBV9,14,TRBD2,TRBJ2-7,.,TGTGCCAGCAGCGTAGTAGGGGCGGGGGGGGAGCAGTACTTC,CASSVVGAGGEQYF
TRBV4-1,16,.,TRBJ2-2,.,TGCGCCAGCAGCCAAGCGACGGGACGTAACACCGGGGAGCTGTTTTTT,CASSQATGRNTGELFF
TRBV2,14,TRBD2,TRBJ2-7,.,TGTGCCAGCAGGGGGGCACTAGCGGGGGACGAGCAGTACTTC,CASRGALAGDEQYF
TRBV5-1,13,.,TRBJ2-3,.,TGCGCCAGCAACGTCGGGGGCACAGATACGCAGTATTTT,CASNVGGTDTQYF
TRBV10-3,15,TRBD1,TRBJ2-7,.,TGTGCCATTGTAGCCGACAGGGGGAATTCCCACGAGCAGTACTTC,CAIVADRGNSHEQYF
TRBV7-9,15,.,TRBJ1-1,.,TGTGCCAGCAGCGACAGAACAGGGCGGGTAGCTGAAGCTTTCTTT,CASSDRTGRVAEAFF
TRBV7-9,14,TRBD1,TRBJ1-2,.,TGTGCCAGCAGCATACCAGGGACAGGGAATGGCTACACCTTC,CASSIPGTGNGYTF
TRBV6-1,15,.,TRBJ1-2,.,TGTGCCAGCAGTGAAGGATCCAACCCCGACTATGGCTACACCTTC,CASSEGSNPDYGYTF
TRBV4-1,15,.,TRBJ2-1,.,TGCGCCAGCAGCCAAGAGGAACTACGGGTGTATGAGCAGTTCTTC,CASSQEELRVYEQFF
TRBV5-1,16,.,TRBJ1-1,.,TGCGCCAGCAGCTTGGCGGGGGTGCAGCTGAACACTGAAGCTTTCTTT,CASSLAGVQLNTEAFF
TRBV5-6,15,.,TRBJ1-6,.,TGTGCCAGCAGCTTAAGACAGGAGTATAATTCACCCCTCCACTTT,CASSLRQEYNSPLHF
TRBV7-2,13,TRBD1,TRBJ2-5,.,TGTGCCAGCAACACGGGACAGGGAAAGACCCAGTACTTC,CASNTGQGKTQYF
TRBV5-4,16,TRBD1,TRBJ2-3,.,TGTGCCAGCAGCTTGTCAGGACAGGGGAGTACAGATACGCAGTATTTT,CASSLSGQGSTDTQYF
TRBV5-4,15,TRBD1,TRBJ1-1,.,TGTGCCAGCAGCTCCAGGGGACAGGGGGACACTGAAGCCTTCTTT,CASSSRGQGDTEAFF
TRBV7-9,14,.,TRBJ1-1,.,TGTGCCAGCAGCACACAGGGAGGGAGCACTGAAGCTTTCTTT,CASSTQGGSTEAFF
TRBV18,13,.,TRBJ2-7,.,TGTGCCAGCTCACCACCGGCCTCCTACGAGCAGTACTTC,CASSPPASYEQYF
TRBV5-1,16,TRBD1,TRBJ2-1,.,TGCGCCAGCAGCCCGGCGACAGGGTACTCCTACAATGAGCAGTTCTTC,CASSPATGYSYNEQFF
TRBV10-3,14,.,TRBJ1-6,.,TGTGCCATCAGCCCGGACAGCCAAAATTCACCCCTCCACTTT,CAISPDSQNSPLHF
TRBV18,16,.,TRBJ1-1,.,TGTGCCAGCTCACCACAGTCGACGGGACGGGACACTGAAGCTTTCTTT,CASSPQSTGRDTEAFF
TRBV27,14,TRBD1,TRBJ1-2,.,TGTGCCAGCAAAACCGGGACAGGGCTCTATGGCTACACCTTC,CASKTGTGLYGYTF
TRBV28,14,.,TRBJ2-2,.,TGTGCCAGCAGTTTACAACAGGGTCACGGGGAGCTGTTTTTT,CASSLQQGHGELFF
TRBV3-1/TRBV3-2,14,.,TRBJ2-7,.,TGTGCCAGCAGCCAGGGGGCCGTAGCCTACGAGCAGTACTTC,CASSQGAVAYEQYF
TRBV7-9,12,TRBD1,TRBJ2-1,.,TGTGCCAGCAGCTTAGAAGGGGGCGGCCGGTTCTTC,CASSLEGGGRFF
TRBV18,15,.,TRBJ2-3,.,TGTGCCAGCTCACCAGTCTGGCCAGCGCAAGATACGCAGTATTTT,CASSPVWPAQDTQYF
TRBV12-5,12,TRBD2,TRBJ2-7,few,TGTGCTAGTGGCTTGGGACTAGGCGAGCAGTACTTC,CASGLGLGEQYF
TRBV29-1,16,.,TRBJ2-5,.,TGCAGCGTTGAGAGGGAGAGCAGCTCGCGTGGGGAGACCCAGTACTTC,CSVERESSSRGETQYF
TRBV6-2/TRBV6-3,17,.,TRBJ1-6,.,TGTGCCAGCAGTTACCGCGCCGCCGGCTCCTATAATTCACCCCTCCACTTT,CASSYRAAGSYNSPLHF
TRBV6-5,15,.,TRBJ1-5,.,TGTGCCACCACAGAGACCGGGACACTTAATCAGCCCCAGCATTTT,CATTETGTLNQPQHF
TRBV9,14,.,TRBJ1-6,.,TGTGCCAGCAGCGTAGGTGCCAGGGATTCACCCCTCCACTTT,CASSVGARDSPLHF
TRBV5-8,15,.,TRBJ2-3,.,TGTGCCAGCAGCCCCGGCGCAATCCGCACAGATACGCAGTATTTT,CASSPGAIRTDTQYF
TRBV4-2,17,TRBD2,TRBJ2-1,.,TGTGCCAGCAGCCAAGATCTAGCGGGGGCAAACTACAATGAGCAGTTCTTC,CASSQDLAGANYNEQFF